This TCR beta chain was identified during a study of CD8+CD57+ T cells in acquired aplastic anemia. Looking at the study overall: Sorting CD4+ and CD8+ cells gave DNA averaging about 3.2 ug.

Researchers used genomic DNA as the template to profile TCR beta VDJ and CDR3. TCRdb reprocessed the reads with MiXCR, giving one entry per CDR3 protein. The table has more than 95,000 distinct CDR3 sequences, 30% to 45% seen once. This clonotype was seen many times. For sequencing, patients were chosen who had shown expansion of CD8+CD57+ cells by flow cytometry. The sequenced sample was sorted CD4+, CD8+, or CD8+CD57+ T cells (not recorded which) from PBMCs. The source is a human donor with aplastic anemia.

CDR3 loop: CASSQARTGGIKLFF. The CDR3 coding sequence is TGTGCCAGCAGCCAAGCCCGAACAGGCGGTATTAAACTGTTTTTT. This chain joins TRBV4-2 and TRBJ1-4, with D possibly being TRBD1 (5 bases). CDR1 LGHNA and CDR2 YNFKEQ come from the germline V gene. The CDR3 is 15 amino acids. The ends were cut back, 1 base at V and 11 bases at J, with 17 bases in the middle.